This TCR beta chain derives from a study of blood T cell repertoires in COVID-19. TCRdb's table, derived via immunoSEQ multiplex PCR, lists solely in-frame clones and lacks some. The repertoire has some 260,000 clones, 70% to 90% of them found once; the top ten carry around 1.7%. This CDR3 has 16 residues. With 2 bases clipped from V and 8 bases from J, the junction kept 8 bases outside the gene matches. CDR1 is MNHEY and CDR2 is SVGAGI in the germline V gene. This clonotype was obtained from a middle-aged man who had recovered from COVID-19. J is TRBJ2-1 and V is TRBV6-5, with 11 nucleotides matching TRBD2. The sequenced sample was PBMCs or T cells enriched from blood (not recorded which). This chain's CDR3 is CASSYRLAGPGDEQFF. Written as DNA, the CDR3 is TGTGCCAGCAGTTACCGACTAGCGGGGCCAGGGGATGAGCAGTTCTTC.